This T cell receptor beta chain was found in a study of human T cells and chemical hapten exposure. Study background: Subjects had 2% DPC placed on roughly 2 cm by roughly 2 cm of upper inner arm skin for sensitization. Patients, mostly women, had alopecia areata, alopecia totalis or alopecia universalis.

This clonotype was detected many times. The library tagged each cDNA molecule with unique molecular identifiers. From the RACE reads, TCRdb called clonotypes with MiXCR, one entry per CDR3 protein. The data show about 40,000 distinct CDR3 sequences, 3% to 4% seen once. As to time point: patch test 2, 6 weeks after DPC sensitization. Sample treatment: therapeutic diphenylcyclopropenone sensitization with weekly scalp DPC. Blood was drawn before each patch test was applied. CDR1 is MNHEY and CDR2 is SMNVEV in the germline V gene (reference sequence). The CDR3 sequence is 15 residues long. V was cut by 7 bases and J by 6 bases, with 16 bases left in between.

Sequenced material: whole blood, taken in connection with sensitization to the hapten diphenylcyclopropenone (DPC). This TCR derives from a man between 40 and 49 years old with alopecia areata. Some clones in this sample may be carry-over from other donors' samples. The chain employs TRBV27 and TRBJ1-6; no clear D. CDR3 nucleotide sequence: TGTGCCAGCACCTCAGGACGATTCCCTAATTCACCCCTCCACTTT. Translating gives CASTSGRFPNSPLHF.